A single sample is the source of the 5 T cell receptor beta chains below, sequenced in a study of cytomegalovirus exposure and HLA in healthy donors. In the PCR, 60 Vbeta and 13 Jbeta primers were used. Measured with immunoSEQ multiplex PCR; TCRdb has only the in-frame clones, and not every one. There are some 71,000 clones in the sample; approximately 74% occur only once, and about 24% lies in the top ten. The material sequenced was PBMCs. These receptors came from a young woman in good health and CMV-seropositive.

This chain joins TRBV27 and TRBJ1-5; 7 positions agree with TRBD1. CDR3 length: 14 residues. V dropped 6 bases and J dropped 2; count of bases not matched to a gene: 4. Germline V gene sequence: CDR1 MNHEY, CDR2 SMNVEV (reference sequence). The CDR3 bases are TGTGCCAGCAGCCCAGGACAGGGCAATCAGCCCCAGCATTTT. Translating it yields CASSPGQGNQPQHF.

V is TRBV5-8 and J is TRBJ2-2; 10 bases line up with TRBD2. With V trimmed by 4 bases and J by 6 bases, 6 bases remained unmatched. Germline V gene data show CDR1 as SGHTS and CDR2 as YDEGEE. The CDR3 sequence is 15 residues long. CDR3: CASSPGLALSGELFF. The CDR3 DNA is TGTGCCAGCAGCCCGGGACTAGCGTTATCCGGGGAGCTGTTTTTT.

The chain joins TRBV30 to TRBJ2-6; D gene uncertain. CDR1 GTSNPN and CDR2 SVGIG come from the germline V gene (reference sequence). V was pared by 2 bases and J by 0 bases, with 5 bases between. This CDR3 is built from 14 residues. The CDR3 loop is CAWSFLSGANVLTF. DNA of the CDR3: TGTGCCTGGAGTTTCCTCTCTGGGGCCAACGTCCTGACTTTC.

The genes are TRBV30 and TRBJ2-1, with 7 bases aligning to TRBD2. CDR1 is GTSNPN and CDR2 is SVGIG in the germline V gene (reference sequence). Trimming cost V 2 bases and J 6 bases; bases outside gene matches: 4. The CDR3 is 13 amino acids. The DNA for the CDR3 is TGTGCCTGGAGTACGGCGGGAGTCAATGAGCAGTTCTTC. Its translation: CAWSTAGVNEQFF.

The CDR3 sequence: CACTGQDQETQYF. CDR3 coding DNA: TGTGCCTGTACGGGACAGGACCAAGAGACCCAGTACTTC. V gene TRBV30 combines with J gene TRBJ2-5, with 8 bases identical to TRBD1. The CDR3 sequence is 13 residues long. V trimming: 6 bases; J trimming: 0 bases; junction bases outside the gene matches: 3. From germline, CDR1 is GTSNPN and CDR2 SVGIG (reference sequence).